Presented here are 29 T cell receptor beta chains from one specimen sequenced in a study of shared clonotypes between healthy human individuals. Here immunoSEQ multiplex PCR was the method, and the copy in TCRdb shows in-frame clones only, minus some. The sample includes about 2.5 million clones, just under 95% seen only once; the top ten take more than 0.35%. The sequenced sample was naive CD4+ T cells from PBMCs. The sample's subset: CD45RA+ positively selected. All receptors come from a man aged 18 to 29 in good health. Some clones in this sample may be carry-over from other donors' samples.

Only one count was recorded for this clone. This chain links TRBV27 with TRBJ2-3; 9 bases line up with TRBD1. The trim removed 10 bases at V and 5 bases at J, leaving 13 bases unmatched. This CDR3 is built from 15 residues. Looked up from germline, CDR1 is MNHEY and CDR2 is SMNVEV (reference sequence). CDR3 sequence (DNA): TGTGCCACCAAGACCATACAGGGGGCCAGAGATACGCAGTATTTT. This sequence encodes CATKTIQGARDTQYF.

The CDR3 bases are TGTGCCAGCAGCTTAGTCAGCGGCTCCTACAATGAGCAGTTCTTC. Protein product: CASSLVSGSYNEQFF. V and J are TRBV11-3 and TRBJ2-1; D may be TRBD2 (5 bases). CDR1 and CDR2 (germline): SGHNT, YENEEA. The CDR3 has 15 amino acids. V was trimmed by 1 base and J by 0 bases, leaving 7 bases between them.

The chain couples TRBV7-8 to TRBJ2-5, with 7 bases aligning to TRBD2. Germline V gene sequence: CDR1 SGHVS, CDR2 FQNEAQ. This CDR3 is 16 amino acids long. V lost 1 base and J lost 5; bases outside the gene matches: 10. Written as DNA, the CDR3 is TGTGCCAGCAGCTTAGTTGGGGGAGGGCTCTCGGAGACCCAGTACTTC. This encodes CASSLVGGGLSETQYF.

The rearrangement uses TRBV7-8 and TRBJ1-1, with D possibly being TRBD1 (5 bases). This CDR3 has 14 amino acids. V was pared by 5 bases and J by 11 bases, with 21 bases between. CDR1 is SGHVS, CDR2 FQNEAQ, per germline. The CDR3 region has the DNA TGTGCCAGCAGCCATCAGGGACCCCTCCGTAAGGCTTTCTTT. This codes for CASSHQGPLRKAFF.

The chain uses TRBV5-4 and TRBJ2-2; D uncertain. The CDR3 has 16 amino acids. V was shortened by 2 bases and J by 6 bases, with 17 bases between the two germline ends. CDR1 is SGHNT and CDR2 is YYREEE in the germline V gene (reference sequence). The CDR3 is CASSFISTYQAGELFF. DNA of the CDR3: TGTGCCAGCAGCTTTATCTCTACCTACCAGGCCGGGGAGCTGTTTTTT.

V usage is TRBV19 and J usage is TRBJ2-1; 8 positions match TRBD1. This CDR3 has 15 residues. J lost 7 bases, V lost 6 bases, and 11 bases had no gene match. Germline CDR1 is LNHDA and CDR2 is SQIVND (reference sequence). The CDR3 is CASRTDRGGGNEQFF. The CDR3 nucleotides are TGTGCCAGTAGAACTGACAGGGGAGGAGGGAATGAGCAGTTCTTC. Full variable domain (missing parts from reference TRBV19 and TRBJ2-1): DGGITQSPKYLFRKEGQNVTLSCEQNLNHDAMYWYRQDPGQGLRLIYYSQIVNDFQKGDIAEGYSVSREKKESFPLTVTSAQKNPTAFYLCASRTDRGGGNEQFFGPGTRLTVL.

CDR3: CASSEGPEQYF. CDR3 nucleotides: TGTGCCAGCAGTGAAGGTCCCGAGCAGTACTTC. The genes are TRBV25-1 and TRBJ2-7; D is undetermined. The germline V gene has CDR1 MGHDK and CDR2 SYGVNS. The CDR3 covers 11 residues. The ends were cut back, 2 bases at V and 6 bases at J, with 5 bases in the middle.

The rearrangement links TRBV2 to TRBJ1-3, with a weak D call TRBD1 (5 bases). Germline V lookup: CDR1 SNHLY, CDR2 FYNNEI. Trimming removed 0 bases from V and 9 bases from J, with 6 bases in between. This CDR3 contains 12 residues. CDR3 residues: CASSEAGGTIYF. The CDR3 DNA follows: TGTGCCAGCAGTGAAGCGGGGGGCACCATATATTTT.

As regards this clone: The sample carries other DNA sequences with the same CDR3. This rearrangement joins TRBV6-5 to TRBJ2-2; possibly TRBD2 for D (6 bases). The germline V gene has CDR1 MNHEY and CDR2 SVGAGI. CDR3 length: 13 amino acids. V was pared by 6 bases and J by 5 bases, with 10 bases between. The CDR3 bases are TGTGCCAGCAGCCGTGGGGGGACCGGGGAGCTGTTTTTT. Amino acid sequence: CASSRGGTGELFF.

This chain connects TRBV5-8 to TRBJ2-1; D might be TRBD1 (6 bases). V was shortened by 9 bases and J by 0 bases, with 16 bases between the two germline ends. This CDR3 has 15 amino acids. Looked up from germline, CDR1 is SGHTS and CDR2 is YDEGEE. CDR3 nucleotide sequence: TGTGCCACCAACACAGGGACCTCCTCCTACAATGAGCAGTTCTTC. Translated: CATNTGTSSYNEQFF. Full variable domain (remainder filled in from reference TRBV5-8 and TRBJ2-1): EAGVTQSPTHLIKTRGQQATLRCSPISGHTSVYWYQQALGLGLQFLLWYDEGEERNRGNFPPRFSGRQFPNYSSELNVNALELEDSALYLCATNTGTSSYNEQFFGPGTRLTVL.

This sequence joins TRBV18 and TRBJ2-1; D is unclear. V was trimmed by 1 base and J by 0 bases, leaving 7 bases between them. This CDR3 is built from 15 residues. Germline assignment: CDR1 KGHSH and CDR2 LQKENI. The DNA for the CDR3 is TGTGCCAGCTCACCACTTCAGAGCTCCTACAATGAGCAGTTCTTC. Amino acids: CASSPLQSSYNEQFF.

This chain links TRBV28 with TRBJ2-6; D tentatively reads TRBD1 or TRBD2 (5 bases each). The CDR3 totals 16 residues. Trimming left V 5 bases short and J 1 base short, with 12 bases between. The germline gives CDR1 MDHEN, CDR2 SYDVKM. The CDR3 nucleotides read TGTGCCAGCAGTGGGGGAATACTTTCTGGGGCCAACGTCCTGACTTTC. Translation: CASSGGILSGANVLTF.

This clone was found once. The J gene is TRBJ2-7, the V gene TRBV5-1, with 8 bases lining up with TRBD1. V was clipped by 4 bases and J by 3 bases; unmatched bases: 6. The germline gives CDR1 SGHRS, CDR2 YFSETQ. CDR3 length: 14 amino acids. CDR3 loop: CASSAGQARYEQYF. CDR3 coding DNA: TGCGCCAGCAGCGCGGGACAGGCACGCTACGAGCAGTACTTC.

V and J are TRBV29-1 and TRBJ2-2, with D uncertain. Per germline, CDR1 SQVTM and CDR2 ANQGSEA. The CDR3 runs to 13 residues. V was shortened by 6 bases and J by 6 bases, with 14 bases between the two germline ends. CDR3 nucleotides: TGCAGCGTCGCAACGACTCCGTCCGGGGAGCTGTTTTTT. Translation gives CSVATTPSGELFF.

The chain combines TRBV4-1 with TRBJ1-1; D remains unclear. Germline V gene sequence: CDR1 MGHRA, CDR2 YSYEKL. This CDR3 is built from 17 residues. V was pared by 0 bases and J by 1 base, with 15 bases between. This CDR3 is CASSQDFGPARNTEAFF. The CDR3 DNA is TGCGCCAGCAGCCAAGACTTTGGACCCGCTCGGAACACTGAAGCTTTCTTT.

The CDR3 DNA sequence: TGCAGTGCTAGCGGCCCGTCGTCACAGTTCTTC. Translated: CSASGPSSQFF. The V and J genes are TRBV20-1 and TRBJ2-1; D is unclear. Germline V CDR1 and CDR2: DFQATT, SNEGSKA (reference sequence). This CDR3 comprises 11 residues. V lost 3 bases to trimming and J lost 13 bases, with 13 bases between them.

The rearrangement joins TRBV10-3 to TRBJ2-1; D may be TRBD1 (6 bases). This CDR3 contains 14 residues. V was pared by 6 bases and J by 6 bases, with 15 bases between. CDR1 and CDR2 (germline): ENHRY, SYGVKD. The CDR3 coding sequence is TGTGCCATCAGCTTCCGGGACACGAGCAATGAGCAGTTCTTC. Translation gives CAISFRDTSNEQFF.

The chain is built from TRBV5-1 and TRBJ2-7; the D gene is possibly TRBD1 (6 bases). Germline CDR1 SGHRS, CDR2 YFSETQ. Trimming took 4 bases from V and 4 from J, leaving 18 bases between them. This CDR3 comprises 15 residues. The CDR3 region has the DNA TGCGCCAGCAGCCTACAGGGTGGATCAGCATACGAGCAGTACTTC. It yields the protein CASSLQGGSAYEQYF.

The rearrangement links TRBV11-2 to TRBJ2-1; D may be TRBD2 (5 bases). Germline V gene sequence: CDR1 SGHAT, CDR2 FQNNGV. The length of the CDR3 is 13 residues. With 4 bases removed from V and 9 bases from J, the gap between germline ends came to 13 bases. The CDR3 coding sequence is TGTGCCAGCAGCTCCTCGGACCGGGGTGAGCAGTTCTTC. Translating it yields CASSSSDRGEQFF.

The CDR3 DNA sequence: TGCGCCAGCAGCCTTAGGGCGGCGGATACGCAGTATTTT. Translation: CASSLRAADTQYF. The chain combines TRBV4-1 with TRBJ2-3; D remains ambiguous. Between the trimmed V and J ends, which lost 4 bases and 6 bases, there was a span of 11 bases. There are 13 residues in the CDR3. The germline gives CDR1 MGHRA, CDR2 YSYEKL.

The J gene is TRBJ2-1, the V gene TRBV19; D is unclear. The CDR3 is 14 residues long. Germline-derived CDR1 and CDR2 are LNHDA and SQIVND (reference sequence). Trimming pared 4 bases from V and 7 bases from J, leaving 14 bases between. The CDR3 DNA follows: TGTGCCAGTAGTACTCGGACGAAGGGAAATGAGCAGTTCTTC. Translating gives CASSTRTKGNEQFF.

The V call is TRBV7-2, the J call TRBJ2-2; no firm D call. Germline V gene lookup returns CDR1 SGHTA and CDR2 FQGNSA. This CDR3 is 15 amino acids long. The ends were cut back, 2 bases at V and 3 bases at J, with 10 bases in the middle. The CDR3: CASSLLRVYTGELFF. Here the CDR3 DNA reads TGTGCCAGCAGCTTATTAAGGGTCTACACCGGGGAGCTGTTTTTT.

The chain uses TRBV13 and TRBJ2-7, with a weak D call TRBD2 (6 bases). The CDR3 loop spans 13 amino acids. CDR1 is PRHDT and CDR2 is FYEKMQ in the germline V gene (reference sequence). The V and J ends lost 6 bases and 5 bases respectively, with 14 bases between them. CDR3 region: CASSERASHEQYF. Written as DNA, the CDR3 is TGTGCCAGCAGTGAGCGGGCGTCCCACGAGCAGTACTTC. Full variable domain (outside the CDR3, taken from reference TRBV13 and TRBJ2-7): AAGVIQSPRHLIKEKRETATLKCYPIPRHDTVYWYQQGPGQDPQFLISFYEKMQSDKGSIPDRFSAQQFSDYHSELNMSSLELGDSALYFCASSERASHEQYFGPGTRLTVT.

The rearrangement uses TRBV7-3 and TRBJ2-3; D is unresolved. V was cut by 4 bases and J by 4 bases, with 15 bases left in between. Germline assignment: CDR1 SGHTA and CDR2 FQGTGA. The length of the CDR3 is 15 residues. The CDR3 nucleotides read TGTGCCAGCAGCTCGCCTCCGACTCGCCCAGATACGCAGTATTTT. Its translation is CASSSPPTRPDTQYF.

V gene TRBV7-3 combines with J gene TRBJ1-6; D may be TRBD1 (5 bases). Trimming took off 5 bases at V and 8 bases at J, with 16 bases between the two ends. Germline V gives CDR1 SGHTA, CDR2 FQGTGA. CDR3 length: 15 amino acids. The CDR3 region is CASSAVPGGDSPLHF. CDR3 in DNA: TGTGCCAGCAGCGCAGTGCCCGGGGGAGATTCACCCCTCCACTTT.

This CDR3 is CASSFFSLGANEKLFF. DNA of the CDR3: TGTGCCAGCAGCTTTTTTAGTTTGGGTGCTAATGAAAAACTGTTTTTT. The V and J genes are TRBV7-9 and TRBJ1-4; D is ambiguous. Germline CDR1 SEHNR, CDR2 FQNEAQ (reference sequence). The CDR3 has 16 residues. Trimming took off 3 bases at V and 3 bases at J, with 14 bases between the two ends.

Turning to this clone: Other DNA sequences within the sample encode an identical CDR3. V gene TRBV2 combines with J gene TRBJ2-5; D may be TRBD1 (6 bases). CDR1 and CDR2 (germline): SNHLY, FYNNEI. The V gene lost 6 bases and the J gene lost 1 base, with 12 bases spanning the gap. The CDR3 totals 14 residues. CDR3 sequence (DNA): TGTGCCAGCAGACGTGGACAGCTCCAAGAGACCCAGTACTTC. It yields the protein CASRRGQLQETQYF.

V gene TRBV29-1 combines with J gene TRBJ2-1; D possibly corresponds to TRBD2 (6 bases). V lost 7 bases and J 6 bases, leaving 16 bases between the germline ends. CDR1 and CDR2 from the germline V gene are SQVTM and ANQGSEA. There are 13 residues in the CDR3. The CDR3 protein is CSGGGLNSNEQFF. Written as DNA, the CDR3 is TGCAGCGGTGGAGGACTAAACTCCAATGAGCAGTTCTTC.

This clone was seen a few times. The V gene is TRBV10-1, the J gene TRBJ2-1; 10 bases fit TRBD2. Trimming cost V 8 bases and J 10 bases; bases outside gene matches: 11. This CDR3 spans 14 amino acids. CDR1 is WNHNN and CDR2 is SYGVQD in the germline V gene (reference sequence). As DNA, the CDR3 is TGCGCCAGCGGGCCCTCCCGACTAGCGGGCGAGCAGTTCTTC. Its protein product is CASGPSRLAGEQFF.